One TCR beta chain is described in this entry. The entry originates in a study of cytomegalovirus exposure and HLA in healthy donors. Across the whole study: Findings of an earlier analysis included about 120 million unique TCR beta sequences from 190 million or so T cells.

The length of the CDR3 is 17 residues. V trimming: 0 bases; J trimming: 7 bases; junction bases outside the gene matches: 13. Germline-derived CDR1 and CDR2 are MGHRA and YSYEKL. Amplification used 60 Vbeta primers and 13 Jbeta primers. Repertoires were generated with immunoSEQ multiplex PCR, while TCRdb's copy carries only in-frame clones and drops some. Seen in this sample are about 90,000 clones; the ten most common clones hold 3.4%. The V and J genes are TRBV4-1 and TRBJ2-7, with 9 bases matching TRBD1. This receptor was obtained from a woman in her 30s in good health and CMV-seronegative. The sample taken for sequencing was PBMCs. The CDR3 DNA reads as TGCGCCAGCAGCCAAGAAGTAGGGACAGGGTCTCAGGGTGAGCAGTACTTC. Residues: CASSQEVGTGSQGEQYF.